A single sample gave rise to the 15 T cell receptor beta chains below, sequenced in a study of shared clonotypes between healthy human individuals (dated by TCRdb to 2018 to 2021). Libraries were constructed by the immunoSEQ multiplex PCR assay. TCRdb retrieved this table from immuneACCESS and kept in-frame rearrangements only. Not all clones are present; in checked studies, unresolved V genes account for under half, and no reason is known for the remainder. For this sample there are about 820,000 clones; 80% to 95% appear just once. The top ten constitute more than 20% of the sample. CD8 naive samples were CD45RO-negative cells positively selected for CCR7, giving a CD45RA+CCR7+ population that excluded TemRA cells. What was sequenced was naive CD8+ T cells sorted from blood. The cell subset or site label, read with the paper, signifies: CD45RA+CCR7+. The receptors originated from a man in his thirties or forties in good health.

This chain links TRBV4-1 with TRBJ2-1; TRBD2 is a possible D gene (6 bases). Per the germline V gene, CDR1 is MGHRA and CDR2 is YSYEKL. V lost 4 bases, J lost 3 bases, and 10 bases lay in between. The CDR3 has 14 amino acids. This CDR3 reads CASSPGTYYNEQFF. The DNA of the CDR3 is TGCGCCAGCAGCCCAGGGACTTACTACAATGAGCAGTTCTTC.

The V and J genes are TRBV28 and TRBJ2-1, with D perhaps TRBD2 (6 bases). Germline assignment: CDR1 MDHEN and CDR2 SYDVKM. The CDR3 runs 14 residues. The V end lost 4 bases, the J end lost 3 bases, and 10 bases lay between the germline ends. This CDR3 is CASSSEGYYNEQFF. The CDR3 DNA is TGTGCCAGCAGTTCGGAGGGATACTACAATGAGCAGTTCTTC.

The J gene is TRBJ2-7, the V gene TRBV7-2, with D unresolved. The V gene lost 0 bases and the J gene lost 5 bases, with 14 bases spanning the gap. CDR1 SGHTA and CDR2 FQGNSA come from the germline V gene. This CDR3 is built from 15 residues. The CDR3 reads CASSLAPDGGNEQYF. CDR3 in DNA: TGTGCCAGCAGCTTAGCTCCAGATGGCGGCAACGAGCAGTACTTC.

The rearrangement links TRBV7-9 to TRBJ1-2; 7 bases align to TRBD1. Losses at the gene ends were 5 bases for V and 2 bases for J; bases not matched to a gene: 8. The CDR3 length is 15 residues. Germline CDR1 is SEHNR and CDR2 is FQNEAQ (reference sequence). The CDR3: CASSGEGQYNYGYTF. The DNA of the CDR3 is TGTGCCAGCAGCGGCGAGGGACAGTACAACTATGGCTACACCTTC.

The chain combines TRBV5-1 with TRBJ2-5; TRBD2 matches at 7 bases. Per germline, CDR1 SGHRS and CDR2 YFSETQ. This CDR3 spans 16 amino acids. Trimming removed 2 bases from V and 0 bases from J; junction bases left unmatched: 7. CDR3 in amino acids: CASSFSTSLYQETQYF. The CDR3 coding sequence is TGCGCCAGCAGCTTTTCGACTAGCCTGTACCAAGAGACCCAGTACTTC.

The V and J genes are TRBV27 and TRBJ2-3; D is uncertain. V was trimmed by 5 bases and J by 0 bases, leaving 9 bases between them. This CDR3 spans 14 amino acids. The germline V gene has CDR1 MNHEY and CDR2 SMNVEV (reference sequence). The DNA of the CDR3 is TGTGCCAGCAGTCGCGCGGACAGCACAGATACGCAGTATTTT. Its translation: CASSRADSTDTQYF.

Many counts were recorded for this clone. The gene calls are TRBV10-2 and TRBJ1-5, with D perhaps TRBD1 (6 bases). Germline V gene sequence: CDR1 WSHSY, CDR2 SAAADI. This CDR3 is 14 amino acids long. Deletions cut 2 bases from V and 6 bases from J, with 11 bases between. CDR3 loop: CASSEDGGRQPQHF. In DNA form, the CDR3 reads TGCGCCAGCAGTGAGGATGGGGGGCGTCAGCCCCAGCATTTT.

J is TRBJ2-7 and V is TRBV6-6; no reliable D call. The V gene lost 6 bases and the J gene lost 2 bases, with 8 bases spanning the gap. The CDR3 is made up of 12 amino acids. From germline, CDR1 is MNHNY and CDR2 SVGAGI (reference sequence). The CDR3 spells CASREMAYEQYF. In DNA form, the CDR3 reads TGTGCCAGCAGGGAGATGGCCTACGAGCAGTACTTC.

The chain has TRBV5-1 and TRBJ2-7; tentative D call: TRBD1 (5 bases). This CDR3 comprises 14 residues. The V end was cut by 4 bases, the J end by 2 bases, with 13 bases between. Germline CDR1 SGHRS, CDR2 YFSETQ. CDR3 sequence (DNA): TGCGCCAGCAGCGCCGTGGACAAGCCCTACGAGCAGTACTTC. This gives the protein CASSAVDKPYEQYF.

The rearrangement links TRBV4-3 to TRBJ2-1; TRBD2 aligns across 8 bases. Germline V CDR1 and CDR2: LGHNA, YSLEER. CDR3 length equals 16 residues. V was clipped by 4 bases and J by 7 bases; unmatched bases: 12. CDR3 in DNA: TGCGCCAGCAGCCCCGGGGGGGGCGAAATCTTTAATGAGCAGTTCTTC. Its protein is CASSPGGGEIFNEQFF.

The chain employs TRBV9 and TRBJ2-7; tentatively, D is TRBD2 (6 bases). Germline V lookup: CDR1 SGDLS, CDR2 YYNGEE. This CDR3 is built from 15 residues. V gave up 0 bases and J gave up 4 bases, with 14 bases separating them. This CDR3 is CASSVDSGGPYEQYF. CDR3 bases: TGTGCCAGCAGCGTAGATAGCGGAGGACCTTACGAGCAGTACTTC.

This clone was picked up one time. The chain combines TRBV29-1 with TRBJ1-2; TRBD1 is a possible D gene (5 bases). The CDR3 has 12 amino acids. The germline gives CDR1 SQVTM, CDR2 ANQGSEA. With 4 bases removed from V and 1 base from J, the gap between germline ends came to 7 bases. The CDR3 here is CSVVGDNYGYTF. CDR3 sequence (DNA): TGCAGCGTTGTGGGGGATAACTATGGCTACACCTTC.

The V and J genes are TRBV10-3 and TRBJ2-7, with 7 nucleotides matching TRBD1. The ends lost 5 bases at V and 0 bases at J; junction bases unmatched: 10. This CDR3 contains 16 residues. Germline-derived CDR1 and CDR2 are ENHRY and SYGVKD. The chain's CDR3 is CAISTPGQSSSYEQYF. As DNA, the CDR3 is TGTGCCATCAGTACACCGGGACAGTCATCCTCCTACGAGCAGTACTTC.

The J gene is TRBJ1-2, the V gene TRBV6-4; tentatively, D is TRBD1 (5 bases). With 2 bases removed from V and 6 bases from J, the gap between germline ends came to 16 bases. Per the germline V gene, CDR1 is MRHNA and CDR2 is SNTAGT. The CDR3 loop spans 15 amino acids. The CDR3 region has the DNA TGTGCCAGCAGTGACCCCTCGGGGGGTTATCATGGCTACACCTTC. Its translation: CASSDPSGGYHGYTF.

The rearrangement uses TRBV4-1 and TRBJ2-7; no reliable D call. V lost 1 base, J lost 4 bases, and 8 bases lay in between. Looked up from germline, CDR1 is MGHRA and CDR2 is YSYEKL. The CDR3 sequence is 13 residues long. CDR3 amino acids: CASSQGTDYEQYF. The CDR3 DNA reads as TGCGCCAGCAGCCAAGGGACGGATTACGAGCAGTACTTC.